This note documents a single TCR beta chain sequence. The data were taken from a study of T cell changes during pregnancy in multiple sclerosis. The protocol was immunoSEQ multiplex PCR, while the TCRdb copy is restricted to in-frame clones and leaves out a portion. The sample has approximately 100,000 clones, around nine tenths seen once; the top ten hold roughly 1.2%. The receptor was isolated from a female donor with multiple sclerosis, enrolled in a pregnancy study. Sequencing used peripheral blood, obtained in the second trimester of pregnancy.

The CDR3 loop reads CASSIGWGSAGELFF. The CDR3 DNA is TGTGCCAGCAGCATCGGCTGGGGTAGCGCCGGGGAGCTGTTTTTT. The chain couples TRBV9 to TRBJ2-2, with D perhaps TRBD2 (5 bases). The CDR3 consists of 15 residues. The germline CDR1 and CDR2 sequences are SGDLS and YYNGEE. Trimming took 4 bases from V and 6 from J, leaving 16 bases between them.